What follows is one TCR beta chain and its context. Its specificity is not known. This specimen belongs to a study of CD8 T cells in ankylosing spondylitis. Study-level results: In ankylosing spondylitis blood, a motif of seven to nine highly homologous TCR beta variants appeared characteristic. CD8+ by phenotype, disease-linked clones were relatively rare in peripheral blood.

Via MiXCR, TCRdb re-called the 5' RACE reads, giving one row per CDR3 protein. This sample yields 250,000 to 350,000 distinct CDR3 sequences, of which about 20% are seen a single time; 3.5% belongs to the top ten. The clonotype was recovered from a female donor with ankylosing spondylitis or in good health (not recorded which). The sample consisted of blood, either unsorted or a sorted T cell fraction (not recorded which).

CDR3 sequence reads: CASSDLGIAKNIQYF. DNA of the CDR3: TGTGCCAGCAGTGATTTGGGGATAGCCAAAAACATTCAGTACTTC. The chain has TRBV2 and TRBJ2-4; no definite D call. This CDR3 has 15 amino acids. Trimming pared 3 bases from V and 0 bases from J, leaving 9 bases between. CDR1 is SNHLY, CDR2 FYNNEI, per germline.